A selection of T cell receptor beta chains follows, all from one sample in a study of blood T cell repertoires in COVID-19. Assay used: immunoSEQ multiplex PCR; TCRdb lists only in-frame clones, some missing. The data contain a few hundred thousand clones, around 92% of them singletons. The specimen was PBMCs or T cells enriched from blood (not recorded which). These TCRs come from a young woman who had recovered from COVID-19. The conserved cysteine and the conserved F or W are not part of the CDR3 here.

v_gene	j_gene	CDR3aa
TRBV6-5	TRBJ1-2	ASTKDRTRGYT
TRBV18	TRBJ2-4	ASSPQQGDGKNIQY
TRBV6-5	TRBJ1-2	ASSASGQAGYGYT
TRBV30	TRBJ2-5	AWTITRTGGQETQY
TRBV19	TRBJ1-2	ASSILGRNFYGYT
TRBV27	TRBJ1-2	ASSSTGTGNYGYT
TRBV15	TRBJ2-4	ATSREVELRKNIQY
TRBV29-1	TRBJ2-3	SVESGGRDTQY
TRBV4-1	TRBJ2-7	ASSQELEGAFQPYEQY
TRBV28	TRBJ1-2	ASTGTGIDGYT
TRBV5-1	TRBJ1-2	ASSPESYYGYT
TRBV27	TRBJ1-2	ASSLLPDRGGGYT
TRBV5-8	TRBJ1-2	ASSLGGQGGYGYT
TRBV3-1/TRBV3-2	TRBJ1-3	ASSHRQNTIY
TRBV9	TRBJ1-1	ASIVLQGENTEAF
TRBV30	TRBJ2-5	ACSGNPLETQY
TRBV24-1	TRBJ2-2	ATSDLGRDDGELF
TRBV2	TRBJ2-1	ASSQTGGNSYNEQF
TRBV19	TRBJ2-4	ASSIEAGLAKNIQY
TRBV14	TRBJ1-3	ASSPTGPLSGNTIY
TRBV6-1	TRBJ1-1	ASSEGWGLGQNTEAF
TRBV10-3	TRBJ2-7	AISGLRQGGSYEQY
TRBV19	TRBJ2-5	ASSLTGGQETQY
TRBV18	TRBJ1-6	ASSPQTGGDSPLH
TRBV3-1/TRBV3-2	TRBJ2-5	ASSPRQVGETQY
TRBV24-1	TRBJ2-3	ATSVGGRTDTQY
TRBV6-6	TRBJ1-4	ASSYRDNTEKLF
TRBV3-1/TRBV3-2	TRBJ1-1	ASSQVGTIAEAF
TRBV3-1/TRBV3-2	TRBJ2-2	ASSFRTSGSFGELF
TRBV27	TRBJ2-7	ASSWKSSGRGLAGAYEQY
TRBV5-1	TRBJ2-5	ASSFGLAEQETQY
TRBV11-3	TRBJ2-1	ASSLGRQGFYDEQF
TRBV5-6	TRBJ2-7	ASRPRGGVSHEQY
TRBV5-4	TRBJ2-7	ASSLGFGYEQY
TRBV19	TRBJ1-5	ASSIDSWGRQPQH
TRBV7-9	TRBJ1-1	ASSFDRGRDEAF
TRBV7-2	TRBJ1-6	ASSPTGESSPLH
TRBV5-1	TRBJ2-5	ASSSGSGSQETQY
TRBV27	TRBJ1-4	ASSFQGANEKLF
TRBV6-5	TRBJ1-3	ASKSKGVDTIY
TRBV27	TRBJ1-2	ASSFLGGDREYGYT
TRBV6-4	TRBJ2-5	ASRGLADQETQY
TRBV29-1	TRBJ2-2	SVLSRREGRFFGELF
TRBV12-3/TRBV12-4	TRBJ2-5	ASSLGHGETQY
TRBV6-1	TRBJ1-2	ASSELRNGYSYGYT
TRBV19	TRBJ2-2	ASSNRDSTGELF
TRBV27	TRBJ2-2	ASSSLAGPGGELF
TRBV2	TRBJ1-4	ASSGQATNEKLF